This T cell receptor beta chain was found in a study of cytomegalovirus exposure and HLA in healthy donors. Regarding the study as a whole: Excluded were some V segments that proved indistinguishable, including TRBV6-2 and TRBV6-3. A link between a missense DCLRE1C variant and TCR beta V- and J-gene trimming emerged from a later analysis.

PCR employed 60 Vbeta and 13 Jbeta primers. Clones were read by immunoSEQ multiplex PCR, and TCRdb kept only the in-frame ones, dropping some. The top ten clones hold about 6% of a sample with approximately 51,000 clones, 70% to 80% of them seen once. Germline V gene lookup returns CDR1 MNHNS and CDR2 SASEGT. V lost 7 bases, J lost 4 bases, and 13 bases lay in between. CDR3 length: 13 residues. About this clone: The antigen is unknown.

This rearrangement joins TRBV6-1 to TRBJ1-2; D is perhaps TRBD1 (5 bases). This clonotype originated in a man aged 25 to 40 in good health and CMV-seronegative. Sequenced material: PBMCs. The CDR3 sequence is CASIRDSIYGYTF. For the CDR3, the DNA is TGTGCCAGCATCCGTGACAGTATCTATGGCTACACCTTC.